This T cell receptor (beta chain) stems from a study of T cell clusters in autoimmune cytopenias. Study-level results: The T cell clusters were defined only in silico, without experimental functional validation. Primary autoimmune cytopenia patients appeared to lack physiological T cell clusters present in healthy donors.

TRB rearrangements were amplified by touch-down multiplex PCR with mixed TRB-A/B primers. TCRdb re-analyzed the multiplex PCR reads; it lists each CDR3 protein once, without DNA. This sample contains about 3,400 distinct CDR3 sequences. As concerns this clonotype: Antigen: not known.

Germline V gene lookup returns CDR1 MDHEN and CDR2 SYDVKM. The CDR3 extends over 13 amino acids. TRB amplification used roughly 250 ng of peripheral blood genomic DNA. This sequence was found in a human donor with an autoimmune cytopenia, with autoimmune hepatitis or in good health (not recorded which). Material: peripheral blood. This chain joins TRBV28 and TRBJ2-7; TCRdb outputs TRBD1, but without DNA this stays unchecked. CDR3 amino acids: CASLQTDSYEQYF.